A selection of T cell receptor beta chains follows, all from one sample in a study of T cell changes during pregnancy in multiple sclerosis. The data were produced by immunoSEQ multiplex PCR, yet TCRdb's version contains in-frame clones alone and is incomplete. Of over 35,000 clones listed, 75% to 95% are singletons. Sequences were derived from CD4+ T cells from peripheral blood mononuclear cells, sampled in the third trimester of pregnancy. The source is a female donor with multiple sclerosis, enrolled in a pregnancy study. CDR3s include the opening cysteine and the closing phenylalanine or tryptophan. The D gene is left open where the match is weak. The size entry is marked missing in some rows and otherwise reads once, few, many or a size class.

size: -; V: TRBV6-6; J: TRBJ2-5; D: TRBD2; CDR3: CASSPGLASETQYF; DNA: TGTGCCAGCAGTCCAGGACTAGCATCAGAGACCCAGTACTTC
size: few; V: TRBV28; J: TRBJ1-2; D: -; CDR3: CASSLSLGRGYGYTF; DNA: TGTGCCAGCAGTTTGAGTTTGGGCAGGGGCTATGGCTACACCTTC
size: -; V: TRBV28; J: TRBJ2-7; D: -; CDR3: CASSPPPDF; DNA: TGTGCCAGCAGTCCCCCCCCAGATTTC
size: -; V: TRBV28; J: TRBJ2-3; D: TRBD2; CDR3: CASSSPLAGRAGTQYF; DNA: TGTGCCAGCAGTTCACCCCTAGCGGGAAGGGCCGGTACGCAGTATTTT
size: once; V: TRBV13; J: TRBJ1-3; D: -; CDR3: CASSIQGPGNTIYF; DNA: TGTGCCAGCAGCATACAGGGACCTGGAAACACCATATATTTT
size: once; V: TRBV12-5; J: TRBJ2-3; D: TRBD2; CDR3: CASGLLGLAGVTDTQYF; DNA: TGTGCTAGTGGTTTACTAGGACTAGCGGGAGTCACAGATACGCAGTATTTT
size: once; V: TRBV7-9; J: TRBJ2-3; D: -; CDR3: CASSLAAGLSTDTQYF; DNA: TGTGCCAGCAGCTTAGCGGCGGGCCTTAGCACAGATACGCAGTATTTT
size: -; V: TRBV19; J: TRBJ2-1; D: -; CDR3: CASSTWGLRDEQFF; DNA: TGTGCCAGTAGTACCTGGGGACTTCGGGATGAGCAGTTCTTC
size: -; V: TRBV15; J: TRBJ1-5; D: TRBD1; CDR3: CATNTGGSNQPQHF; DNA: TGTGCCACCAACACAGGGGGTTCTAATCAGCCCCAGCATTTT
size: -; V: TRBV5-1; J: TRBJ2-7; D: TRBD1; CDR3: CASTDRQGAYEQYF; DNA: TGCGCCAGCACCGACCGACAGGGAGCCTACGAGCAGTACTTC
size: -; V: TRBV27; J: TRBJ2-3; D: TRBD2; CDR3: CASRGLGLAASTDTQYF; DNA: TGTGCCAGCAGGGGCCTGGGACTAGCGGCTAGCACAGATACGCAGTATTTT
size: -; V: TRBV5-6; J: TRBJ1-2; D: TRBD1; CDR3: CASSFDRAGGYTF; DNA: TGTGCCAGCAGCTTTGACAGGGCCGGTGGCTACACCTTC
size: -; V: TRBV5-6; J: TRBJ2-5; D: TRBD2; CDR3: CASSPDLAGPETQYF; DNA: TGTGCCAGCAGCCCAGACTTAGCGGGACCTGAGACCCAGTACTTC
size: -; V: TRBV28; J: TRBJ2-2; D: TRBD1; CDR3: CASSSGGANSGELFF; DNA: TGTGCCAGCAGTTCAGGGGGCGCTAACTCCGGGGAGCTGTTTTTT
size: -; V: TRBV9; J: TRBJ2-1; D: -; CDR3: CASSVDQGSWLNEQFF; DNA: TGTGCCAGCAGCGTAGACCAGGGTAGTTGGCTCAATGAGCAGTTCTTC
size: -; V: TRBV15; J: TRBJ1-1; D: -; CDR3: CATSRDLRQFGAFF; DNA: TGTGCCACCAGCAGAGATCTAAGACAGTTCGGAGCTTTCTTT
size: -; V: TRBV28; J: TRBJ1-2; D: -; CDR3: CASSLQGNGYTF; DNA: TGTGCCAGCAGTTTACAGGGGAATGGCTACACCTTC
size: -; V: TRBV14; J: TRBJ2-4; D: TRBD2; CDR3: CASSVGTSGRLAKNIQYF; DNA: TGTGCCAGCAGCGTCGGGACTAGCGGGAGACTAGCCAAAAACATTCAGTACTTC
size: -; V: TRBV19; J: TRBJ2-7; D: -; CDR3: CASSGTGYEQYF; DNA: TGTGCCAGTAGTGGCACAGGGTACGAGCAGTACTTC
size: -; V: TRBV5-1; J: TRBJ2-2; D: TRBD1; CDR3: CASSWTGVLTGELFF; DNA: TGCGCCAGCAGCTGGACAGGGGTTCTCACCGGGGAGCTGTTTTTT
size: -; V: TRBV27; J: TRBJ1-4; D: -; CDR3: CASRDAGSKLKLFF; DNA: TGTGCCAGCAGAGATGCGGGATCCAAACTAAAACTGTTTTTT
size: -; V: TRBV18; J: TRBJ2-7; D: TRBD1; CDR3: CASSPPGQGVYEQYF; DNA: TGTGCCAGCTCACCGCCGGGACAGGGGGTCTACGAGCAGTACTTC
size: -; V: TRBV29-1; J: TRBJ2-3; D: -; CDR3: CSVAESEIGTQYF; DNA: TGCAGCGTTGCGGAGTCGGAGATCGGTACGCAGTATTTT
size: -; V: TRBV19; J: TRBJ2-7; D: TRBD2; CDR3: CASSISPRTRAGIYEQYF; DNA: TGTGCCAGTAGTATCTCCCCCCGGACTAGAGCGGGAATCTACGAGCAGTACTTC
size: once; V: TRBV12-2; J: TRBJ1-5; D: -; CDR3: CASRRTLQGCVNQPQHF; DNA: TGTGCAAGTCGCCGAACCCTACAGGGGTGCGTCAATCAGCCCCAGCATTTT
size: -; V: TRBV6-5; J: TRBJ2-1; D: TRBD1; CDR3: CASRKQGGQGNEQFF; DNA: TGTGCCAGCAGGAAACAGGGGGGACAGGGCAATGAGCAGTTCTTC
size: -; V: TRBV30; J: TRBJ2-1; D: -; CDR3: CAWSVQAIGEQFF; DNA: TGTGCCTGGAGTGTACAGGCTATAGGCGAGCAGTTCTTC
size: -; V: TRBV5-6; J: TRBJ2-7; D: -; CDR3: CASSLVASDYSYEQYF; DNA: TGTGCCAGCAGCTTAGTTGCTAGCGATTACTCCTACGAGCAGTACTTC
size: -; V: TRBV5-4; J: TRBJ2-1; D: -; CDR3: CASSPGFLGNEQFF; DNA: TGTGCCAGCAGCCCGGGATTCCTGGGGAATGAGCAGTTCTTC
size: -; V: TRBV14; J: TRBJ1-1; D: TRBD1; CDR3: CASREGQMNTEAFF; DNA: TGTGCCAGCAGAGAGGGACAGATGAACACTGAAGCTTTCTTT
size: -; V: TRBV6-6; J: TRBJ1-2; D: TRBD1; CDR3: CASNRQGANYGYTF; DNA: TGTGCCAGCAACAGACAGGGAGCTAACTATGGCTACACCTTC